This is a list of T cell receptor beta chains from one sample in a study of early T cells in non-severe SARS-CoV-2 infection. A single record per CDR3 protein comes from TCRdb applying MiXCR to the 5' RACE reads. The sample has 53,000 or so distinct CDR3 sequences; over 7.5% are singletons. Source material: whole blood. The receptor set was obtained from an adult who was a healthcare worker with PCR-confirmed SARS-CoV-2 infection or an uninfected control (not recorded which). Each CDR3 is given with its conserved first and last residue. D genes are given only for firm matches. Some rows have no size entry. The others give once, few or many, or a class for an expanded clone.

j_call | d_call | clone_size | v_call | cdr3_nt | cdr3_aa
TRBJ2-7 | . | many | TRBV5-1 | TGCGCCAGCACCGGAGGGGGCTACGAGCAGTACTTC | CASTGGGYEQYF
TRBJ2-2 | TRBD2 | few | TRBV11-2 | TGTGCCAGCAGCTTAGTCGCGCGGGAGATGTGGTTCACCGGGGAGCTGTTTTTT | CASSLVAREMWFTGELFF
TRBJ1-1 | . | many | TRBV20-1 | TGCAGTGCTAGGGGAAGACCTGCTTCTATGATCATGAACACTGAAGCTTTCTTT | CSARGRPASMIMNTEAFF
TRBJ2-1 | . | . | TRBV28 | TGTGCCAGCAATCTCTGGGGGCGCGACGATGAGCAGTTCTTC | CASNLWGRDDEQFF
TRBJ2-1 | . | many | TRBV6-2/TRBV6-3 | TGTGCCAGCAGTTACTCGCGCCGGGAGCAGTTCTTC | CASSYSRREQFF
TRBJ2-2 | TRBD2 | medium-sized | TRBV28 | TGTGCCAGCAGTCGGACTAGCGCCGCGGGGGAGCTGTTTTTT | CASSRTSAAGELFF
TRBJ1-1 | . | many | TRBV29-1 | TGCAGCGCTGGAAAGTTGAACACTGAAGCTTTCTTT | CSAGKLNTEAFF
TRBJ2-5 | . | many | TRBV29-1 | TGCAGCGTTGAGACCCTGCGGCAGACCCAGTACTTC | CSVETLRQTQYF
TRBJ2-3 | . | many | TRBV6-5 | TGTGCCAGCAGTTACTCGGCCGAGAGCACAGATACGCAGTATTTT | CASSYSAESTDTQYF
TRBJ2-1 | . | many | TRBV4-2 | TGTGCCAGCAGCCAAGGCTTGAGCTCCTACAATGAGCAGTTCTTC | CASSQGLSSYNEQFF
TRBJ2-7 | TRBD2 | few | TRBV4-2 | TGTGCCAGCAGCCAAGATCCCACGGGACTAGCGGGCCCCTACGAGCAGTACTTC | CASSQDPTGLAGPYEQYF
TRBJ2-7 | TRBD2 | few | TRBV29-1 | TGCAGCGTTGAAACTAGCGGGGGAGCCTACGAGCAGTACTTC | CSVETSGGAYEQYF
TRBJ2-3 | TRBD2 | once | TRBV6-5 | TGTGCCAGCAGTTACTCATCTAGCGGGACCACAGATACGCAGTATTTT | CASSYSSSGTTDTQYF
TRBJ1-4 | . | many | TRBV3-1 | TGTGCCAGCAGCTTGTTTGGGGCAGGGCCAAGCGAAAAACTGTTTTTT | CASSLFGAGPSEKLFF
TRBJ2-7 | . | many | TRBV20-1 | TGCAGTGGGGAGAGCACTAGCTCCTACGAGCAGTACTTC | CSGESTSSYEQYF
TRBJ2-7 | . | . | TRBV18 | TGTGCCAGCTCAGGGGGCGGATCCGGTTACGAGCAGTACTTC | CASSGGGSGYEQYF
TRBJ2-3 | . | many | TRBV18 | TGTGCCAGCTCACCACGGGCGGACCGCACAGATACGCAGTATTTT | CASSPRADRTDTQYF
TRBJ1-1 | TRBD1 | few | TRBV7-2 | TGTGCCAGCAATAAAGTAGCAGGGGGCTACTCAGACACTGAAGCTTTCTTT | CASNKVAGGYSDTEAFF
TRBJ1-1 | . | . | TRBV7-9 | TGTGCCAGCAGCTCCTGGGAGCGCACTGAAGCTTTCTTT | CASSSWERTEAFF
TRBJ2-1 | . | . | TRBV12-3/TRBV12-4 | TGTGCCAGCAGCAGGCCGGTCCTCAGCTCCTACAATGAGCAGTTCTTC | CASSRPVLSSYNEQFF
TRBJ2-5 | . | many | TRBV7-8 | TGTGCCAGCAGCTGGGGGTCCGTTGAAGAGACCCAGTACTTC | CASSWGSVEETQYF
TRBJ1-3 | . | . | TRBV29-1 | TGCAGCGTTGAAACTGGGGGCTCTGGAAACACCATATATTTT | CSVETGGSGNTIYF
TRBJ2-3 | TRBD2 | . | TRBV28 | TGTGCCAGCAGTGCTTCCCACGGACTAGCGGGGGAGGTATTTACGCAGTATTTT | CASSASHGLAGEVFTQYF
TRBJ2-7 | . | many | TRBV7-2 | TGTGCCAGCAGCTTAGCCCCGGGACAATTTAACTCCTACGAGCAGTACTTC | CASSLAPGQFNSYEQYF
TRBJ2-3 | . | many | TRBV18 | TGTGCCAGCTCACCTTCGGGGGATACAGATACGCAGTATTTT | CASSPSGDTDTQYF
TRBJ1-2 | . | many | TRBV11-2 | TGTGCCAGCAGCTCCCTACGTCGCCAGGCGGGCTACACCTTC | CASSSLRRQAGYTF
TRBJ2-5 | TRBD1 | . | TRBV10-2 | TGCGCCAGCAACACAGGGGGGGAGACCCAGTACTTC | CASNTGGETQYF
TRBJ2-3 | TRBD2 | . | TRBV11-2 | TGTGCCAGCAGCTTACCTAGCGGGAGGTTGACGCAGTATTTT | CASSLPSGRLTQYF
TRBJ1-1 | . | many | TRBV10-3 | TGTGCCACCGGGTCAGGACAGATCCCGAACACTGAAGCTTTCTTT | CATGSGQIPNTEAFF
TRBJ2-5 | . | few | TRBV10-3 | TGTGCCCTCCGGGACAACCAAGAGACCCAGTACTTC | CALRDNQETQYF
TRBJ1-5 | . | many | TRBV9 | TGTGCCAGCAGCCCGGACAGAAATCAGCCCCAGCATTTT | CASSPDRNQPQHF
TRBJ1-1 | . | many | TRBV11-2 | TGTGCCAGCAGCCCCCGGGGTGGGGCTGAAGCTTTCTTT | CASSPRGGAEAFF
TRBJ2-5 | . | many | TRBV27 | TGTGCCAGCAGTTTACTCCCCTTGGGCCAAGAGACCCAGTACTTC | CASSLLPLGQETQYF
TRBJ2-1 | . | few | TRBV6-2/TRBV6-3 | TGTGCCAGCAGTTACCCGAGGACGGAATACAATGAGCAGTTCTTC | CASSYPRTEYNEQFF
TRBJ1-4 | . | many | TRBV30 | TGTGCCTGGACGCCGGGGTATGGGGTCAATAATGAAAAACTGTTTTTT | CAWTPGYGVNNEKLFF
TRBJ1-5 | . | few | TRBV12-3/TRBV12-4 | TGTGCCAGCAGTCTACAGGGTTATAGCAATCAGCCCCAGCATTTT | CASSLQGYSNQPQHF
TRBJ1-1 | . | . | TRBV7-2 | TGTGCCAGCAGCTCACCTTCAAAAGCTTTCTTT | CASSSPSKAFF